These 28 T cell receptor beta chains share one sample of origin, sequenced in a study of blood T cell repertoires in COVID-19. Repertoires were generated with immunoSEQ multiplex PCR, while TCRdb's copy carries only in-frame clones and drops some. The data contain about 140,000 clones, 80% to 90% of them singletons. Material for sequencing was peripheral blood. Receptors originate from a man between 60 and 75 years old with active or convalescent COVID-19.

The chain links TRBV7-9 to TRBJ2-5; TRBD2 matches at 7 bases. CDR1 and CDR2 from the germline V gene are SEHNR and FQNEAQ (reference sequence). The V gene end was trimmed by 1 base and the J gene end by 0 bases; junction bases not matched to a gene: 5. The CDR3 spans 16 residues. DNA for the CDR3: TGTGCCAGCAGCTTAGGGTCCGGGACTAACCAAGAGACCCAGTACTTC. Encoded protein: CASSLGSGTNQETQYF.

V gene TRBV7-6 combines with J gene TRBJ1-2; 8 positions agree with TRBD1. Germline CDR1 reads SGHVS; CDR2 reads FNYEAQ. Germline trimming cut 6 bases from V and 4 bases from J; bases unmatched to any gene: 13. The CDR3 extends over 16 amino acids. CDR3 sequence: CASSPTLDRGLYGYTF. Written as DNA, the CDR3 is TGTGCCAGCAGTCCCACTCTTGACAGGGGCCTCTATGGCTACACCTTC.

CDR3 sequence: CASSGEGAGGLQETQYF. In DNA form, the CDR3 reads TGTGCCAGCAGTGGGGAAGGGGCGGGGGGACTCCAAGAGACCCAGTACTTC. The V call is TRBV6-1, the J call TRBJ2-5; 8 bases agree with TRBD2. Germline lookup yields CDR1 MNHNS and CDR2 SASEGT. The CDR3 consists of 17 residues. Trimming cost V 4 bases and J 1 base; bases outside gene matches: 11.

This sequence joins TRBV7-9 and TRBJ1-2; D not certain. This CDR3 contains 12 residues. The germline V gene has CDR1 SEHNR and CDR2 FQNEAQ (reference sequence). V was pared by 5 bases and J by 8 bases, with 12 bases between. CDR3 DNA sequence: TGTGCCAGCAGCCAGCTCGGAGGCGGCTACACCTTC. Amino acid sequence: CASSQLGGGYTF.

The V call is TRBV6-5, the J call TRBJ2-1, with 13 positions matching TRBD2. V lost 6 bases, J lost 5 bases, and 4 bases stayed unmatched. The CDR3 spans 15 residues. Germline CDR1 and CDR2: MNHEY and SVGAGI. The CDR3: CASREGLAGNNEQFF. The CDR3, as DNA: TGTGCCAGCAGGGAGGGACTAGCGGGGAACAATGAGCAGTTCTTC.

The V gene is TRBV13, the J gene TRBJ2-3, with 11 bases identical to TRBD1. With V trimmed by 3 bases and J by 3 bases, 2 bases remained unmatched. The CDR3 extends over 15 amino acids. The germline CDR1 and CDR2 sequences are PRHDT and FYEKMQ (reference sequence). In DNA form, the CDR3 reads TGTGCCAGCAGCTTTAGGGACAGGGGGACAGATACGCAGTATTTT. Translation: CASSFRDRGTDTQYF.

In its sample, this clone was seen a few times. The chain employs TRBV4-1 and TRBJ1-5; 11 bases are shared with TRBD1. CDR1 is MGHRA and CDR2 is YSYEKL in the germline V gene. The CDR3 has 18 residues. V trimming: 1 base; J trimming: 2 bases; junction bases outside the gene matches: 7. CDR3 bases: TGCGCCAGCAGCCAAGGTTCCGGGACAGGGGGTGGCAATCAGCCCCAGCATTTT. Its protein is CASSQGSGTGGGNQPQHF.

The chain recombines TRBV28 with TRBJ2-7, with 10 bases lining up with TRBD1. Germline assignment: CDR1 MDHEN and CDR2 SYDVKM. Losses at the gene ends were 5 bases for V and 6 bases for J; bases not matched to a gene: 7. CDR3 size: 14 residues. The CDR3 DNA reads as TGTGCCAGCAGTCCCCGGGACAGGGGAAGCGAGCAGTACTTC. Amino acid sequence: CASSPRDRGSEQYF.

Here the CDR3 DNA reads TGTGCCAGCAGCTCCGGGACTAGCGAAAAGGAGACCCAGTACTTC. Protein sequence: CASSSGTSEKETQYF. J is TRBJ2-5 and V is TRBV7-9; 10 bases match TRBD2. Unmatched junction bases numbered 7, after V lost 4 bases and J lost 5 bases. The germline gives CDR1 SEHNR, CDR2 FQNEAQ (reference sequence). The CDR3 has 15 residues.

V usage is TRBV28 and J usage is TRBJ2-7; 7 bases map to TRBD2. This CDR3 has 14 residues. CDR1 and CDR2 from the germline V gene are MDHEN and SYDVKM. After removal of 1 base from V and 2 bases from J, the junction contained 2 bases not matched to a gene. The CDR3 reads CASSLSLAAYEQYF. CDR3 DNA sequence: TGTGCCAGCAGTTTATCCCTAGCGGCCTACGAGCAGTACTTC.

The chain has TRBV24-1 and TRBJ2-5, with a weak D call TRBD2 (6 bases). The germline V gene has CDR1 KGHDR and CDR2 SFDVKD. The CDR3 covers 14 residues. Trimming removed 1 base from V and 5 bases from J, with 10 bases in between. CDR3 protein: CATSDLRGGETQYF. The CDR3 nucleotides are TGTGCCACCAGTGATTTAAGGGGAGGTGAGACCCAGTACTTC.

In this sample, this clone turned up once. The CDR3 reads CASTTGAYEQYF. DNA for the CDR3: TGTGCCAGCACTACAGGGGCCTACGAGCAGTACTTC. This chain links TRBV28 with TRBJ2-7, with TRBD1 identical over 7 bases. Germline CDR1 MDHEN, CDR2 SYDVKM. The CDR3 is made up of 12 amino acids. V lost 7 bases, J lost 2 bases, and 2 bases stayed unmatched.

J is TRBJ2-3 and V is TRBV27; TRBD2 agrees at 9 bases. V lost 2 bases to trimming and J lost 3 bases; unmatched junction nucleotides: 12. The CDR3 covers 18 residues. In germline, CDR1 is MNHEY, CDR2 SMNVEV (reference sequence). The CDR3 region has the DNA TGTGCCAGCAGTTTACAATTCATAAGACTAGCGGATACAGATACGCAGTATTTT. It translates to CASSLQFIRLADTDTQYF.

J is TRBJ1-1 and V is TRBV18; 7 bases fit TRBD1. The germline V gene encodes CDR1 KGHSH and CDR2 LQKENI. This CDR3 contains 14 residues. V lost 2 bases to trimming and J lost 0 bases; unmatched junction nucleotides: 0. The CDR3 nucleotides read TGTGCCAGCTCACCAGGGACAGTGAACACTGAAGCTTTCTTT. Residues: CASSPGTVNTEAFF.

This clone was recorded once. The chain carries TRBV5-1 and TRBJ1-5; unclear D gene. The germline V gene has CDR1 SGHRS and CDR2 YFSETQ. CDR3 length: 15 residues. The V and J ends lost 1 base and 3 bases respectively, with 11 bases between them. CDR3 sequence (DNA): TGCGCCAGCAGCTTGAGCGGTGACTACAATCAGCCCCAGCATTTT. It translates to CASSLSGDYNQPQHF.

On this clone itself: The sample holds other DNA sequences that translate to the same CDR3. The CDR3 bases are TGTGCCAGCAGTTACGTGCGAGGGCCGAACACCGGGGAGCTGTTTTTT. It is translated as CASSYVRGPNTGELFF. The J gene is TRBJ2-2, the V gene TRBV6-5; tentatively, D is TRBD2 (5 bases). Germline-derived CDR1 and CDR2 are MNHEY and SVGAGI. The V end lost 2 bases, the J end lost 0 bases, and 10 bases lay between the germline ends. The CDR3 consists of 16 residues.

The genes are TRBV5-6 and TRBJ2-1, with 11 bases that match TRBD2. With 0 bases clipped from V and 9 bases from J, the junction kept 8 bases outside the gene matches. The CDR3 spans 16 residues. CDR1 and CDR2 (germline): SGHDT, YYEEEE. For the CDR3, the DNA is TGTGCCAGCAGCTTGGTCGTTAGCGGGAGGGCCGGTGAGCAGTTCTTC. Translation: CASSLVVSGRAGEQFF.

J is TRBJ2-7 and V is TRBV28; TRBD2 matches at 8 bases. The CDR3 consists of 15 residues. V was clipped by 4 bases and J by 4 bases; unmatched bases: 9. The germline V gene has CDR1 MDHEN and CDR2 SYDVKM. The CDR3 loop is CASSSTSEKRYEQYF. The DNA of the CDR3 is TGTGCCAGCAGTTCGACTAGCGAAAAAAGATACGAGCAGTACTTC.

The chain carries TRBV28 and TRBJ2-7; the match to TRBD1 covers 9 bases. With 5 bases clipped from V and 4 bases from J, the junction kept 12 bases outside the gene matches. This CDR3 is 16 amino acids long. The germline CDR1 and CDR2 sequences are MDHEN and SYDVKM. CDR3 nucleotides: TGTGCCAGCAGTCAGACCCGGGGACAGGGTAGGTACGAGCAGTACTTC. It codes for CASSQTRGQGRYEQYF. The complete variable domain, with remaining parts taken from reference TRBV28 and TRBJ2-7, reads DVKVTQSSRYLVKRTGEKVFLECVQDMDHENMFWYRQDPGLGLRLIYFSYDVKMKEKGDIPEGYSVSREKKERFSLILESASTNQTSMYLCASSQTRGQGRYEQYFGPGTRLTVT.

The chain joins TRBV6-2 or TRBV6-3 to TRBJ2-1; D perhaps matches TRBD2 (6 bases). The CDR3 has 14 residues. The germline V gene encodes CDR1 MNHEY and CDR2 SVGEGT. Trimming took 6 bases from V and 12 from J, leaving 21 bases between them. The DNA for the CDR3 is TGTGCCAGCAGCGATGGCGGAACCCTCGGGGGGCAGTTCTTC. Amino acids: CASSDGGTLGGQFF.

CDR3 coding DNA: TGTGCCAGCAGCCCCGGGACTAGCGACGAGCAGTACTTC. Residues: CASSPGTSDEQYF. The rearrangement links TRBV7-9 to TRBJ2-7; the match to TRBD2 covers 10 bases. The CDR3 is 13 residues long. Per the germline V gene, CDR1 is SEHNR and CDR2 is FQNEAQ (reference sequence). The junction had 3 bases not matched to a gene; V was cut back by 5 bases and J by 5 bases. The full variable domain, completed using reference TRBV7-9 and TRBJ2-7, is DTGVSQNPRHKITKRGQNVTFRCDPISEHNRLYWYRQTLGQGPEFLTYFQNEAQLEKSRLLSDRFSAERPKGSFSTLEIQRTEQGDSAMYLCASSPGTSDEQYFGPGTRLTVT.

V and J are TRBV6-5 and TRBJ1-2; the D gene is possibly TRBD1 (6 bases). Germline V CDR1 and CDR2: MNHEY, SVGAGI. Trimming shortened V by 1 base and J by 7 bases, and 19 bases separated the two germline ends. This CDR3 is built from 16 residues. The chain's CDR3 is CASSYYPRQGGGGYTF. The CDR3 DNA sequence: TGTGCCAGCAGTTACTACCCGCGGCAGGGAGGGGGTGGCTACACCTTC.

The CDR3 DNA sequence: TGTGCCAGCAGACATCTAGCGGTCTCCTACAATGAGCAGTTCTTC. Translated, it gives CASRHLAVSYNEQFF. V is TRBV7-9 and J is TRBJ2-1; 7 bases match TRBD2. The CDR3 spans 15 residues. Germline V gene lookup returns CDR1 SEHNR and CDR2 FQNEAQ (reference sequence). V dropped 6 bases and J dropped 0; count of bases not matched to a gene: 5.

This chain connects TRBV5-6 to TRBJ2-7; 9 positions match TRBD1. From germline, CDR1 is SGHDT and CDR2 YYEEEE. The CDR3 runs to 14 residues. The trim removed 2 bases at V and 5 bases at J, leaving 5 bases unmatched. The CDR3 DNA reads as TGTGCCAGCAGCTTTTTGGACAGGGGCCACGAGCAGTACTTC. Protein product: CASSFLDRGHEQYF.

This rearrangement joins TRBV4-1 to TRBJ1-2; 8 bases line up with TRBD1. The CDR3 has 20 amino acids. V gave up 3 bases and J gave up 6 bases; unmatched junction bases: 24. Germline V CDR1 and CDR2: MGHRA, YSYEKL. CDR3 DNA sequence: TGCGCCAGCAGCCACACAACCGACAGGGGACGCCACCCCGGGACGGATGGCTACACCTTC. It codes for CASSHTTDRGRHPGTDGYTF.

The gene calls are TRBV7-9 and TRBJ2-3; D possibly corresponds to TRBD1 (6 bases). The CDR3 length is 16 residues. The germline CDR1 and CDR2 sequences are SEHNR and FQNEAQ (reference sequence). Trimming took off 4 bases at V and 3 bases at J, with 17 bases between the two ends. The CDR3 reads CASSSPIGQPTDTQYF. DNA of the CDR3: TGTGCCAGCAGCTCACCCATCGGACAGCCGACAGATACGCAGTATTTT.

The chain carries TRBV7-3 and TRBJ2-2, with D perhaps TRBD1 (5 bases). The CDR3 sequence is 16 residues long. The V end was cut by 4 bases, the J end by 4 bases, with 16 bases between. Per the germline V gene, CDR1 is SGHTA and CDR2 is FQGTGA. The CDR3 DNA is TGTGCCAGCAGCTCCAGCCCCTCAGGGCCCACCGGGGAGCTGTTTTTT. This gives the protein CASSSSPSGPTGELFF. The full variable domain, its missing parts supplied by reference TRBV7-3 and TRBJ2-2, is GAGVSQTPSNKVTEKGKYVELRCDPISGHTALYWYRQSLGQGPEFLIYFQGTGAADDSGLPNDRFFAVRPEGSVSTLKIQRTERGDSAVYLCASSSSPSGPTGELFFGEGSRLTVL.

The V and J genes are TRBV7-2 and TRBJ2-6; 9 bases fit TRBD1. V lost 5 bases to trimming and J lost 3 bases; unmatched junction nucleotides: 14. Germline CDR1 reads SGHTA; CDR2 reads FQGNSA. This CDR3 has 19 amino acids. CDR3 protein: CASSPRQGGVGGGANVLTF. The CDR3 region has the DNA TGTGCCAGCAGCCCCCGACAGGGGGGAGTGGGTGGTGGGGCCAACGTCCTGACTTTC.